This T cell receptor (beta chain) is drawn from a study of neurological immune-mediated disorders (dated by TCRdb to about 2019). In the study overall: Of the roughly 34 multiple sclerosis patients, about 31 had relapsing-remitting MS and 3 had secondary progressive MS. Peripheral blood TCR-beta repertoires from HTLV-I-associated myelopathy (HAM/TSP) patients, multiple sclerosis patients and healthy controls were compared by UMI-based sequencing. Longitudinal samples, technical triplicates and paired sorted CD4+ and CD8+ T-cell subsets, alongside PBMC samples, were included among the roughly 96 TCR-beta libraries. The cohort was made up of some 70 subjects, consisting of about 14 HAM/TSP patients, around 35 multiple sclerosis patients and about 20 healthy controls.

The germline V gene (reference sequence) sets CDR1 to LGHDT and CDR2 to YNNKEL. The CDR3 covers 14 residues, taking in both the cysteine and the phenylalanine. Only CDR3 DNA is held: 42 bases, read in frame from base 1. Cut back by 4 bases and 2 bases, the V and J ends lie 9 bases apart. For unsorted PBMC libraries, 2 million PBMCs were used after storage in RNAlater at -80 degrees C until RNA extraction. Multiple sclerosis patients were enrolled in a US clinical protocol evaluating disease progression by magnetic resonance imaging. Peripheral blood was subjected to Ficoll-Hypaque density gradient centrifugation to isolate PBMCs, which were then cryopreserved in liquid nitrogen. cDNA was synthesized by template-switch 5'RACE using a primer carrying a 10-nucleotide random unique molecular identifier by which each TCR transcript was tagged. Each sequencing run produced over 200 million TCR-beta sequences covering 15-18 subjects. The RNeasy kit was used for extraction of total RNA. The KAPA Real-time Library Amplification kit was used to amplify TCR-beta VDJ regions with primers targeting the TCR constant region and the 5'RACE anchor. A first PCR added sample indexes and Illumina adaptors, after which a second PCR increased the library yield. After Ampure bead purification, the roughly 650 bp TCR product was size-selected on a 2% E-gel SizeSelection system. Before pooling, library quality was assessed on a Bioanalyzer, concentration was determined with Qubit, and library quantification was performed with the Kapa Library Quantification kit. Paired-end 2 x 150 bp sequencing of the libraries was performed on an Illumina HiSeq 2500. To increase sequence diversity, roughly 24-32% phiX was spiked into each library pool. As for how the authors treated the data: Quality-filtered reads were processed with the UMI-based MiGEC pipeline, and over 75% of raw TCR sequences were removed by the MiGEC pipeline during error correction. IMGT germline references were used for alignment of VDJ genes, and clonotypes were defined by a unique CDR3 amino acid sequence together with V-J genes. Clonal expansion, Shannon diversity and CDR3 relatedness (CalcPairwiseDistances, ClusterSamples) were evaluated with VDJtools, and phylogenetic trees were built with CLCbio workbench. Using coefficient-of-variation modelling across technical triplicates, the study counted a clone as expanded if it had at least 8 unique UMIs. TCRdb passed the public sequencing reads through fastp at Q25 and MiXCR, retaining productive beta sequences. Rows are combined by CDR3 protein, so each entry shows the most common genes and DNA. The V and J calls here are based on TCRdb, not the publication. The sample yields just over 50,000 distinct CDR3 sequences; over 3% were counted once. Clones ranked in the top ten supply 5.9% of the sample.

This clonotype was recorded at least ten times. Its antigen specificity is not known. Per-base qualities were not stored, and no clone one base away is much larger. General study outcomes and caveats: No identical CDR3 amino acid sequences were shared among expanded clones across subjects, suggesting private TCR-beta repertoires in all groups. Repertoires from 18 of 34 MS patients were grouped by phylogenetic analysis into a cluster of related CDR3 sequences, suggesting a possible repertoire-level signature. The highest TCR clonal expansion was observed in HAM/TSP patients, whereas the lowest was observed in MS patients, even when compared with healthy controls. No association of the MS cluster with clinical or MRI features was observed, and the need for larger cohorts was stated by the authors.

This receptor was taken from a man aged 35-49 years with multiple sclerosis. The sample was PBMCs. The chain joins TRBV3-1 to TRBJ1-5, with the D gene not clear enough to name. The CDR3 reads CASSPMLGNQPQHF. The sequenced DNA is TGTGCCAGCAGCCCAATGCTCGGCAATCAGCCCCAGCATTTT.